These T cell receptor beta chains were read from a single sample in a study of cytomegalovirus exposure and HLA in healthy donors. Here immunoSEQ multiplex PCR was the method, and the copy in TCRdb shows in-frame clones only, minus some. The data show about 190,000 clones, 81% seen once. The sample was PBMCs. Receptor source: a man in his fifties in good health and CMV-seronegative. The CDR3 runs from the conserved cysteine through the conserved F or W. The D gene is left open where the match is weak. Only some rows state a clone size, as once, few, many or a class for expanded clones.

J gene: TRBJ2-3
V gene: TRBV7-2
clone size: .
D gene: .
CDR3 protein: CASTPGGGAVDTQYF
CDR3 DNA: TGTGCCAGCACCCCTGGTGGGGGGGCAGTTGATACGCAGTATTTT

J gene: TRBJ2-1
V gene: TRBV9
clone size: .
D gene: TRBD2
CDR3 protein: CASSDSGGHNEQFF
CDR3 DNA: TGTGCCAGCAGTGATAGCGGGGGCCACAATGAGCAGTTCTTC

J gene: TRBJ1-2
V gene: TRBV7-9
clone size: .
D gene: .
CDR3 protein: CASNRPGAEGYTF
CDR3 DNA: TGTGCCAGCAACCGGCCAGGGGCTGAAGGCTACACCTTC

J gene: TRBJ2-2
V gene: TRBV4-3
clone size: .
D gene: TRBD1
CDR3 protein: CASSLQGDTGELFF
CDR3 DNA: TGCGCCAGCAGCCTCCAGGGGGACACCGGGGAGCTGTTTTTT

J gene: TRBJ1-1
V gene: TRBV7-2
clone size: .
D gene: .
CDR3 protein: CATSLGRANTEAFF
CDR3 DNA: TGTGCCACCAGTCTTGGCAGGGCGAACACTGAAGCTTTCTTT

J gene: TRBJ2-7
V gene: TRBV10-2
clone size: .
D gene: TRBD2
CDR3 protein: CASNSGDSYEQYF
CDR3 DNA: TGCGCCAGTAACAGCGGGGACTCCTACGAGCAGTACTTC

J gene: TRBJ1-1
V gene: TRBV5-1
clone size: .
D gene: .
CDR3 protein: CASSFDSNTEAFF
CDR3 DNA: TGCGCCAGCAGCTTCGACAGTAACACTGAAGCTTTCTTT

J gene: TRBJ1-5
V gene: TRBV6-1
clone size: .
D gene: .
CDR3 protein: CASSSTDSNQPQHF
CDR3 DNA: TGTGCCAGCAGTTCCACTGATAGCAATCAGCCCCAGCATTTT

J gene: TRBJ2-1
V gene: TRBV5-1
clone size: .
D gene: .
CDR3 protein: CASSLAGGENNEQFF
CDR3 DNA: TGCGCCAGCAGCTTGGCGGGGGGCGAGAACAATGAGCAGTTCTTC

J gene: TRBJ1-6
V gene: TRBV2
clone size: .
D gene: TRBD1
CDR3 protein: CASTRQGSDNSPLHF
CDR3 DNA: TGTGCCAGTACGAGACAGGGGTCAGATAATTCACCCCTCCACTTT

J gene: TRBJ1-1
V gene: TRBV27
clone size: .
D gene: TRBD1
CDR3 protein: CASSLGQGDTEAFF
CDR3 DNA: TGTGCCAGCAGCCTGGGACAGGGGGACACTGAAGCTTTCTTT

J gene: TRBJ1-1
V gene: TRBV7-2
clone size: .
D gene: TRBD1
CDR3 protein: CASRQTGDTEAFF
CDR3 DNA: TGTGCCAGCAGACAAACAGGGGACACTGAAGCTTTCTTT

J gene: TRBJ1-2
V gene: TRBV7-2
clone size: .
D gene: .
CDR3 protein: CASSRDTNYGYTF
CDR3 DNA: TGTGCCAGCAGCCGCGATACTAACTATGGCTACACCTTC

J gene: TRBJ1-2
V gene: TRBV16
clone size: .
D gene: .
CDR3 protein: CASSLSFGAGGYTF
CDR3 DNA: TGTGCCAGCAGCCTCTCTTTTGGTGCGGGGGGCTACACCTTC

J gene: TRBJ1-5
V gene: TRBV4-1
clone size: few
D gene: .
CDR3 protein: CASSQTGSNQPQHF
CDR3 DNA: TGCGCCAGCAGCCAAACAGGGAGCAATCAGCCCCAGCATTTT

J gene: TRBJ2-1
V gene: TRBV7-9
clone size: .
D gene: .
CDR3 protein: CASSLGAGANHYNEQFF
CDR3 DNA: TGTGCCAGCAGCTTAGGGGCAGGGGCGAACCATTACAATGAGCAGTTCTTC

J gene: TRBJ1-1
V gene: TRBV4-3
clone size: .
D gene: .
CDR3 protein: CASSQDRRGTEAFF
CDR3 DNA: TGCGCCAGCAGCCAAGACAGACGGGGCACTGAAGCTTTCTTT

J gene: TRBJ1-2
V gene: TRBV27
clone size: .
D gene: TRBD1
CDR3 protein: CASSVRQGVASGYTF
CDR3 DNA: TGTGCCAGCAGTGTCCGACAGGGGGTAGCATCAGGCTACACCTTC

J gene: TRBJ2-3
V gene: TRBV5-4
clone size: .
D gene: TRBD2
CDR3 protein: CASIGPRGSTDTQYF
CDR3 DNA: TGTGCCAGCATAGGGCCGCGGGGGTCCACAGATACGCAGTATTTT

J gene: TRBJ1-1
V gene: TRBV7-9
clone size: .
D gene: .
CDR3 protein: CASRGQKNTEAFF
CDR3 DNA: TGTGCCAGCAGGGGGCAGAAGAACACTGAAGCTTTCTTT

J gene: TRBJ1-6
V gene: TRBV5-4
clone size: .
D gene: .
CDR3 protein: CASSLLGGPYSSPLHF
CDR3 DNA: TGTGCCAGCAGCTTGCTGGGGGGACCCTACAGTTCACCCCTCCACTTT

J gene: TRBJ1-1
V gene: TRBV5-5
clone size: .
D gene: TRBD1
CDR3 protein: CASSLLGQGVNTEAFF
CDR3 DNA: TGTGCCAGCAGCCTGTTGGGACAGGGGGTGAACACTGAAGCTTTCTTT

J gene: TRBJ1-1
V gene: TRBV2
clone size: .
D gene: .
CDR3 protein: CASSESWGRLNTEAFF
CDR3 DNA: TGTGCCAGCAGTGAGTCTTGGGGGCGGCTGAACACTGAAGCTTTCTTT

J gene: TRBJ2-7
V gene: TRBV6-1
clone size: .
D gene: .
CDR3 protein: CATTVSYEQYF
CDR3 DNA: TGTGCCACCACAGTCTCCTACGAGCAGTACTTC

J gene: TRBJ2-7
V gene: TRBV4-1
clone size: .
D gene: .
CDR3 protein: CASSQGSRAHEQYF
CDR3 DNA: TGCGCCAGCAGCCAAGGGTCCAGGGCCCACGAGCAGTACTTC

J gene: TRBJ2-3
V gene: TRBV19
clone size: .
D gene: TRBD1
CDR3 protein: CASSLGQGPTDTQYF
CDR3 DNA: TGTGCCAGTAGCTTAGGACAGGGCCCCACAGATACGCAGTATTTT

J gene: TRBJ1-1
V gene: TRBV18
clone size: few
D gene: .
CDR3 protein: CASSPVLQGSNTEAFF
CDR3 DNA: TGTGCCAGCTCACCAGTGCTACAGGGTTCGAACACTGAAGCTTTCTTT

J gene: TRBJ1-5
V gene: TRBV9
clone size: .
D gene: .
CDR3 protein: CASSPDSDRPQHF
CDR3 DNA: TGTGCCAGCAGCCCCGATAGTGATCGGCCCCAGCATTTT

J gene: TRBJ1-6
V gene: TRBV9
clone size: .
D gene: .
CDR3 protein: CASSISSSYNSPLHF
CDR3 DNA: TGTGCCAGCAGCATATCCAGCTCCTATAATTCACCCCTCCACTTT

J gene: TRBJ2-2
V gene: TRBV7-2
clone size: .
D gene: .
CDR3 protein: CASSLSGWNTGELFF
CDR3 DNA: TGTGCCAGCAGCCTGAGCGGGTGGAACACCGGGGAGCTGTTTTTT

J gene: TRBJ2-1
V gene: TRBV5-5
clone size: .
D gene: .
CDR3 protein: CASSLGLASSYNEQFF
CDR3 DNA: TGTGCCAGCAGCTTGGGGCTAGCGAGCTCCTACAATGAGCAGTTCTTC

J gene: TRBJ2-1
V gene: TRBV5-8
clone size: .
D gene: .
CDR3 protein: CASSLVLEQFF
CDR3 DNA: TGTGCCAGCAGCTTGGTCCTTGAGCAGTTCTTC

J gene: TRBJ2-3
V gene: TRBV5-1
clone size: .
D gene: .
CDR3 protein: CASSPAGSFTDTQYF
CDR3 DNA: TGCGCCAGCAGCCCCGCGGGGAGCTTCACAGATACGCAGTATTTT

J gene: TRBJ1-4
V gene: TRBV18
clone size: .
D gene: TRBD1
CDR3 protein: CASSGTGVSGKLFF
CDR3 DNA: TGTGCCAGCTCGGGGACAGGGGTGTCTGGAAAACTGTTTTTT

J gene: TRBJ2-3
V gene: TRBV7-9
clone size: .
D gene: TRBD2
CDR3 protein: CASSSGLAGGRGTDTQYF
CDR3 DNA: TGTGCCAGCAGCTCCGGACTAGCGGGGGGTAGAGGGACAGATACGCAGTATTTT

J gene: TRBJ2-7
V gene: TRBV7-9
clone size: once
D gene: TRBD1
CDR3 protein: CASSETGGPYEQYF
CDR3 DNA: TGTGCCAGCTCCGAGACAGGGGGCCCCTACGAGCAGTACTTC

J gene: TRBJ2-7
V gene: TRBV29-1
clone size: .
D gene: TRBD1
CDR3 protein: CSVLGDSYEQYF
CDR3 DNA: TGCAGCGTCTTGGGGGACAGCTACGAGCAGTACTTC

J gene: TRBJ2-3
V gene: TRBV4-2
clone size: .
D gene: .
CDR3 protein: CASSQEGLTGSSTDTQYF
CDR3 DNA: TGTGCCAGCAGCCAAGAGGGACTAACAGGGTCTAGCACAGATACGCAGTATTTT

J gene: TRBJ2-7
V gene: TRBV7-9
clone size: .
D gene: TRBD1
CDR3 protein: CSSSSGQGTYEQYF
CDR3 DNA: TGTTCCAGCAGCTCGGGACAGGGCACCTACGAGCAGTACTTC